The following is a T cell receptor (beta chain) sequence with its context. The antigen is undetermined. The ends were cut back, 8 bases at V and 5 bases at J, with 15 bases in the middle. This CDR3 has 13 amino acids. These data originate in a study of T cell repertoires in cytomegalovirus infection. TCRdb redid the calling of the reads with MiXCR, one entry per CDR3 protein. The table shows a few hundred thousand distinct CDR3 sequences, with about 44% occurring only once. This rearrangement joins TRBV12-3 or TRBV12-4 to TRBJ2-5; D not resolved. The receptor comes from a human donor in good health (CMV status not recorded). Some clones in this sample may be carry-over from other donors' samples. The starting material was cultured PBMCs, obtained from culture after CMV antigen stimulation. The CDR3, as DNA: TGTGCCAGCCGCGACCCTAATGAGGAGACCCAGTACTTC. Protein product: CASRDPNEETQYF.